The present T cell receptor beta chain was sequenced within a study of blood T cells in healthy people across ages. Sample-barcoded 5' priming and a J-beta primer mix drove a second PCR of about 6 to 11 cycles. TCRdb itself ran the 5' RACE reads through MiXCR, one entry per CDR3 protein. The profile covers 650,000 to 700,000 distinct CDR3 sequences, with approximately 52% appearing a single time and roughly 14% taken by the ten largest. This clonotype was seen a few times. The CDR3 is 15 residues long. V shed 0 bases and J 10 bases; nucleotides not matched to a gene: 12. Per germline, CDR1 SGHRS and CDR2 YFSETQ.

The specimen was blood. The chain employs TRBV5-1 and TRBJ1-1; 7 nucleotides line up with TRBD1. The receptor's source is a woman older than 75 in good health. The CDR3 sequence is CASSLEDRTEPRAFF. CDR3 nucleotide sequence: TGCGCCAGCAGCTTGGAGGACAGGACCGAACCACGAGCTTTCTTT.